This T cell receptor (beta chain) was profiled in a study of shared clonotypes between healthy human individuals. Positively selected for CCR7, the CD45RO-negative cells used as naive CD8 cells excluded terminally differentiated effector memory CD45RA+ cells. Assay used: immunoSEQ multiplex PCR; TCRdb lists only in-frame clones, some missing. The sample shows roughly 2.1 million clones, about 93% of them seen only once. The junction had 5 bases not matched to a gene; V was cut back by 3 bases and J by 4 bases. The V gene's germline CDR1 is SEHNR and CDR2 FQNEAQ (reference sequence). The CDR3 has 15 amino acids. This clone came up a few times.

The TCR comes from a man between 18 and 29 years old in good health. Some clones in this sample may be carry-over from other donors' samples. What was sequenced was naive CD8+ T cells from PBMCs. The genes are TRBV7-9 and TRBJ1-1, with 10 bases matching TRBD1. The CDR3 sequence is CASSFWDRGSTEAFF. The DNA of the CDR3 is TGTGCCAGCAGCTTTTGGGACAGGGGCTCCACTGAAGCTTTCTTT.